Listed below are T cell receptor beta chains from one sample, sequenced in a study of Ad26.COV2.S vaccination and SARS-CoV-2 variants. TCRdb's copy holds only in-frame clones and misses some; the assay was immunoSEQ multiplex PCR. The data contain a few hundred thousand clones, around 89% of them singletons. Sequences were derived from peripheral blood, sampled in a trial of Ad26.COV2.S vaccine versus placebo. These receptors all stem from a person aged 18-65 years who received the Ad26.COV2.S COVID-19 vaccine or a placebo. Both conserved end residues are part of each CDR3. D genes are given only for firm matches. The size entry is marked missing in some rows and otherwise reads once, few, many or a size class.

j_call clone_size v_call d_call cdr3_nt cdr3_aa
TRBJ2-3 . TRBV18 TRBD1 TGTGCCAGCTCACCATTGCCCAGGGGGCTGGGCACAGATACGCAGTATTTT CASSPLPRGLGTDTQYF
TRBJ1-1 . TRBV2 TRBD1 TGTGCCAGCAGTGTGACAGGGTATGTGTTGTACACTGAAGCTTTCTTT CASSVTGYVLYTEAFF
TRBJ2-2 . TRBV5-4 . TGTGCCAGCAGCTTCGATGCGGCCACCGGGGAGCTGTTTTTT CASSFDAATGELFF
TRBJ1-3 . TRBV5-1 . TGCGCCAGCAGCCCCAACCTGGGAAACACCATATATTTT CASSPNLGNTIYF
TRBJ2-1 . TRBV21-1 . TGTGCCAGCAGCAAACCGAGGAGGGTCGCATTCTCAGGACAGTTCTTC CASSKPRRVAFSGQFF
TRBJ1-1 . TRBV7-3 . TGTGCCAGCAGCTTAATCGGTAAAGGGAACACTGAAGCTTTCTTT CASSLIGKGNTEAFF
TRBJ2-1 . TRBV9 . TGTGCCAGCAGCGTAGGTCTCGGACTCGACTACAATGAGCAGTTCTTC CASSVGLGLDYNEQFF
TRBJ2-7 few TRBV19 . TGTGCCAGTAGTATCACAGGCATCCAATACGAGCAGTACTTC CASSITGIQYEQYF
TRBJ2-3 . TRBV5-5 TRBD2 TGTGCCAGCAGCTTGAGCTTTCAGCGGGGGATAGATACGCAGTATTTT CASSLSFQRGIDTQYF
TRBJ2-5 . TRBV18 . TGTGCCAGCTCACCTACGACCCAGACCCAGTACTTC CASSPTTQTQYF
TRBJ1-5 . TRBV2 . TGTGCCAGCAGTGAAAAGGTTAGCAATCAGCCCCAGCATTTT CASSEKVSNQPQHF
TRBJ2-7 few TRBV30 . TGTGCCTGGAGTGTAGGTGACGGGAGCTACGAGCAGTACTTC CAWSVGDGSYEQYF
TRBJ2-1 . TRBV4-2 . TGTGCCAGCAGCCAAGAATCAGGGAATTCCTACAATGAGCAGTTCTTC CASSQESGNSYNEQFF
TRBJ1-2 . TRBV21-1 . TGTGCCAGCAGCGTCCCAACTAACTATGGCTACACCTTC CASSVPTNYGYTF
TRBJ2-5 . TRBV9 . TGTGCCAGCAGCGCTAGGGGTTACAAAGGAGAGACCCAGTACTTC CASSARGYKGETQYF
TRBJ2-5 . TRBV5-8 TRBD1 TGTGCCAGCAGCCCGGACAGGGGACCACAAGAGACCCAGTACTTC CASSPDRGPQETQYF
TRBJ2-2 . TRBV6-2/TRBV6-3 . TGTGCCAGCAGTTACGGTTGGGCCGGGGAGCTGTTTTTT CASSYGWAGELFF
TRBJ2-1 . TRBV19 . TGTGCCAGTAGTGGTACGGGGGTTATGATCTATGAGCAGTTCTTC CASSGTGVMIYEQFF
TRBJ2-4 . TRBV6-2/TRBV6-3 . TGTGCCAGCAGCAGCAGGGATAACATTCAGTACTTC CASSSRDNIQYF
TRBJ2-3 . TRBV14 . TGTGCCAGCAGCCAACCCACCCCTTCGCGCGGCACAGATACGCAGTATTTT CASSQPTPSRGTDTQYF
TRBJ1-2 . TRBV27 . TGTGCCAGCAGTTTATGGGGCACCTATGGCTACACCTTC CASSLWGTYGYTF
TRBJ2-3 . TRBV4-3 . TGCGCCAGCAGCCAAGTTTTTGTGGGCACAGATACGCAGTATTTT CASSQVFVGTDTQYF
TRBJ1-2 . TRBV7-9 . TGTGCCAGCAGCTTAGAGGGGTTCAACTATGGCTACACCTTC CASSLEGFNYGYTF
TRBJ1-2 . TRBV6-5 . TGTGCCAGCAGGGGGACGGAATTCTATGGCTACACCTTC CASRGTEFYGYTF
TRBJ2-3 . TRBV7-3 . TGTGCCAGCAGCTTTCTAAACACAGATACGCAGTATTTT CASSFLNTDTQYF
TRBJ2-3 . TRBV7-2 TRBD2 TGTGCCAGCAGGAATAGCGGGGGCACAGATACGCAGTATTTT CASRNSGGTDTQYF
TRBJ2-7 . TRBV5-1 . TGCGCCAGCAGCTTCTCCGGGAGAAACTACGAGCAGTACTTC CASSFSGRNYEQYF
TRBJ1-5 . TRBV19 TRBD1 TGTGCCAGTAGTATCGACAGGGTGTCCCAGCCCCAGCATTTT CASSIDRVSQPQHF
TRBJ1-6 . TRBV7-2 . TGTGCCAGCAGCCTGGGGACGTACCCCCTCCACTTT CASSLGTYPLHF
TRBJ2-2 . TRBV9 TRBD2 TGTGCCAGCAGCGTAGCGACTAGCGGGGGGGCCCAGCGGGAGCTGTTTTTT CASSVATSGGAQRELFF
TRBJ1-6 . TRBV5-8 TRBD1 TGTGCCAGCAGCACGGGACAGAGCTCCTATAATTCACCCCTCCACTTT CASSTGQSSYNSPLHF
TRBJ1-2 few TRBV11-2 TRBD1 TGTGCCAGCAGCCGGGACAGGGACTATGGCTACACCTTC CASSRDRDYGYTF
TRBJ2-1 . TRBV6-2/TRBV6-3 TRBD2 TGTGCCAGCAGTTACACCGTAGCGGGGGGGCTCTACAATGAGCAGTTCTTC CASSYTVAGGLYNEQFF
TRBJ2-1 . TRBV7-5 . TGTGTCAGAAGCCCACGAATGACAGGGGGCAGGGGCAATGAGCAGTTCTTC CVRSPRMTGGRGNEQFF
TRBJ1-4 . TRBV5-1 . TGCGCCAGCAGCTTGGACAGGGCCCATGAAAAACTGTTTTTT CASSLDRAHEKLFF
TRBJ1-4 . TRBV29-1 TRBD1 TGCAGCGCCATCAGGGGGCCTAATGAAAAACTGTTTTTT CSAIRGPNEKLFF
TRBJ2-7 once TRBV10-3 TRBD1 TGTGCCACCCAAACAGGGGCCTACGAGCAGTACTTC CATQTGAYEQYF
TRBJ2-7 . TRBV19 . TGTGCCAGTAGTCTACAGACAGACTACGAGCAGTACTTC CASSLQTDYEQYF
TRBJ2-7 . TRBV6-5 . TGTGCCAGCAGTTATGATACCTACGAGCAGTACTTC CASSYDTYEQYF
TRBJ2-1 . TRBV5-8 . TGTGCCACCAGGGGCGGGAGTTTGTCTTCCTACAATGAGCAGTTCTTC CATRGGSLSSYNEQFF
TRBJ2-5 . TRBV5-4 . TGTGCCAGCAGCCCTCTCGGGGGTCAAGAGACCCAGTACTTC CASSPLGGQETQYF
TRBJ2-1 . TRBV4-3 TRBD1 TGCGCCAGCAGCCAAGACAGGGGGCCTAGGAATGAGCAGTTCTTC CASSQDRGPRNEQFF
TRBJ2-5 . TRBV29-1 . TGCAGCTTTGGCCCCGGAGGGGGGGAGACCCAGTACTTC CSFGPGGGETQYF
TRBJ1-6 . TRBV28 . TGTGCCAGCAGTAAGTCCTGGGGTTCACCCCTCCACTTT CASSKSWGSPLHF
TRBJ2-1 . TRBV2 . TGTGCCAGAGGTTCGGGTTCTAGAACAGGGATTGAAACACAGGATGAGCAGTTCTTC CARGSGSRTGIETQDEQFF
TRBJ2-7 . TRBV4-2 . TGTGCCAGCAGCCAAGGGGCAGGGGGGATCTACGAGCAGTACTTC CASSQGAGGIYEQYF
TRBJ1-1 . TRBV11-1 . TGTGCCAGCAGCTTAGCCCAAGGACAGATGAACACTGAAGCTTTCTTT CASSLAQGQMNTEAFF